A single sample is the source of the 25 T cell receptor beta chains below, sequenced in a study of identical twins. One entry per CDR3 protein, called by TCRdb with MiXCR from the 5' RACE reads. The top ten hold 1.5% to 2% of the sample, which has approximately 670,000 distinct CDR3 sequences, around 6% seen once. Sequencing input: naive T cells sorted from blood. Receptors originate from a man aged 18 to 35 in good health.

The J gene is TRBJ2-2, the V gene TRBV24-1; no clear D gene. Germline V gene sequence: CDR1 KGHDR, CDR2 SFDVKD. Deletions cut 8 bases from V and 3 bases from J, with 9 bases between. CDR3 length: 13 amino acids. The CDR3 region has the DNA TGTGCCACCATTAATACTCACACCGGGGAGCTGTTTTTT. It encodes CATINTHTGELFF.

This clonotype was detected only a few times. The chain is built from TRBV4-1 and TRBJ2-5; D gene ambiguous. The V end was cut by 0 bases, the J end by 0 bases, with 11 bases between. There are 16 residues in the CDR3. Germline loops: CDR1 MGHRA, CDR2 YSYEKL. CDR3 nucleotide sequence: TGCGCCAGCAGCCAAGATCTCCCCATGTACCAAGAGACCCAGTACTTC. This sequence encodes CASSQDLPMYQETQYF.

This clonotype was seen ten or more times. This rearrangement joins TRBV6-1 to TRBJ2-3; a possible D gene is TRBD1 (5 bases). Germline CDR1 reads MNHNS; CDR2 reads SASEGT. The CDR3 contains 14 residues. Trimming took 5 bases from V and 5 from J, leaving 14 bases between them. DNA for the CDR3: TGTGCCAGCAGTCGGGCCAGGGCGGTAGATACGCAGTATTTT. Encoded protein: CASSRARAVDTQYF.

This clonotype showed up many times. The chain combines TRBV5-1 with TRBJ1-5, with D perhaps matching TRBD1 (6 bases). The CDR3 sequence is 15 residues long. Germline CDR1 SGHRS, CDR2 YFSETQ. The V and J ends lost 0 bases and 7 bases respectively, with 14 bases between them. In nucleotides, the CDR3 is TGCGCCAGCAGCTTGGGGGCAGGGGAAGGGCAGCCCCAGCATTTT. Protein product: CASSLGAGEGQPQHF.

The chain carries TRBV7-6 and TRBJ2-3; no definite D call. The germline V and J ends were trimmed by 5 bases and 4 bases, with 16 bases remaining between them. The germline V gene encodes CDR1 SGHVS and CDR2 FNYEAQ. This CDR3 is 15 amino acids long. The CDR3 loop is CASSLRPTPPDTQYF. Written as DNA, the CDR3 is TGTGCCAGCAGCCTTCGCCCGACCCCCCCAGATACGCAGTATTTT.

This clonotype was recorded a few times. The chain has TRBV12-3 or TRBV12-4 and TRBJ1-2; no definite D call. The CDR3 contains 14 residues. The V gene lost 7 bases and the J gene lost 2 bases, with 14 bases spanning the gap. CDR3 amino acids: CASNSLGGNYGYTF. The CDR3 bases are TGTGCCAGCAACTCCCTGGGCGGCAACTATGGCTACACCTTC.

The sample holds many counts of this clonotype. The CDR3: CASSPTGGRQFF. The DNA for the CDR3 is TGCGCCAGCAGTCCCACAGGGGGCAGGCAGTTCTTC. The chain recombines TRBV5-1 with TRBJ2-1; the match to TRBD1 covers 9 bases. The germline V gene encodes CDR1 SGHRS and CDR2 YFSETQ. The CDR3 length is 12 residues. The V and J ends lost 5 bases and 12 bases, in that order; junction bases with no gene match: 6.

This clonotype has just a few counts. In DNA form, the CDR3 reads TGTGCCAGCAGCCCTAGGAAGACCAGTCAAGAGACCCAGTACTTC. Translation: CASSPRKTSQETQYF. This chain uses TRBV7-9 with TRBJ2-5; D is unclear. The CDR3 runs to 15 residues. The germline V and J ends were trimmed by 5 bases and 2 bases, with 15 bases remaining between them. CDR1 is SEHNR, CDR2 FQNEAQ, per germline (reference sequence).

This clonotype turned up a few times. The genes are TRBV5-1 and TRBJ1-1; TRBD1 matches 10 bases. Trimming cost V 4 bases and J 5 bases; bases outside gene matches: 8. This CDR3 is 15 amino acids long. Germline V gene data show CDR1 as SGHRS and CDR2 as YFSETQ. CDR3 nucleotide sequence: TGCGCCAGCAGCGGGACAGGGGTATTCGGGACTGAAGCTTTCTTT. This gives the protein CASSGTGVFGTEAFF. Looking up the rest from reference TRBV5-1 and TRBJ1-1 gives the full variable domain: KAGVTQTPRYLIKTRGQQVTLSCSPISGHRSVSWYQQTPGQGLQFLFEYFSETQRNKGNFPGRFSGRQFSNSRSEMNVSTLELGDSALYLCASSGTGVFGTEAFFGQGTRLTVV.

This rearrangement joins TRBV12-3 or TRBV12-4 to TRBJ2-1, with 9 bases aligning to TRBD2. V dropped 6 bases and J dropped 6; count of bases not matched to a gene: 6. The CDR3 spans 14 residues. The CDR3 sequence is CASRPGLAPNEQFF. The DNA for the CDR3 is TGTGCCAGCAGACCGGGACTAGCACCCAATGAGCAGTTCTTC.

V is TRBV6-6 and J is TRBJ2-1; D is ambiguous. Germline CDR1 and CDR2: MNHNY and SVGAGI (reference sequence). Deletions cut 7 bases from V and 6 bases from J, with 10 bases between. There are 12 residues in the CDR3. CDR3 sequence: CASTGSFNEQFF. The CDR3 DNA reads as TGTGCCAGCACCGGCAGTTTCAATGAGCAGTTCTTC.

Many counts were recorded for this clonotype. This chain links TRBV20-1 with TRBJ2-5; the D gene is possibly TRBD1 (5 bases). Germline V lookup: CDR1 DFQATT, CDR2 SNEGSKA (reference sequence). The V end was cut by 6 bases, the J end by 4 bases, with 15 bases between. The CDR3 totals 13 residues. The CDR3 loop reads CSAGTRVLETQYF. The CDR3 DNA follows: TGCAGTGCGGGTACCAGGGTTTTAGAGACCCAGTACTTC.

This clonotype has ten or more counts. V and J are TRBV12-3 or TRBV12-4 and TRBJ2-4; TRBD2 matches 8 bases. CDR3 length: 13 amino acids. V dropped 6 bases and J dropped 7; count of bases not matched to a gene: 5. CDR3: CASSLSGANIQYF. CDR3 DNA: TGTGCCAGCAGCCTTAGCGGGGCGAACATTCAGTACTTC.

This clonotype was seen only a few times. In DNA, the CDR3 is TGCAGTGCTGGAGGACAGGACTACGAGCAGTACTTC. It is translated as CSAGGQDYEQYF. The genes are TRBV20-1 and TRBJ2-7, with 7 bases fitting TRBD1. The CDR3 covers 12 residues. Germline lookup yields CDR1 DFQATT and CDR2 SNEGSKA (reference sequence). V lost 5 bases and J lost 3; bases outside the gene matches: 4.

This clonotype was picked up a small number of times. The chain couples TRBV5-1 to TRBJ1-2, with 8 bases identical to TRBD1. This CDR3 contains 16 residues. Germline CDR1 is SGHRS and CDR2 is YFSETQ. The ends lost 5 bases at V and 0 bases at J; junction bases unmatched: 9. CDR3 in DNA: TGCGCCAGCAGTCCCGGGACAGGCTTTTCTAACTATGGCTACACCTTC. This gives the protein CASSPGTGFSNYGYTF.

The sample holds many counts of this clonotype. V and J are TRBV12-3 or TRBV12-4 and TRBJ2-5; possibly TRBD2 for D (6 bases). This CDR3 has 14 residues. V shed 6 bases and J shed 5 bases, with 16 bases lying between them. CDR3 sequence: CASSPLGGGETQYF. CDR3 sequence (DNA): TGTGCCAGCAGCCCTCTGGGGGGTGGGGAGACCCAGTACTTC.

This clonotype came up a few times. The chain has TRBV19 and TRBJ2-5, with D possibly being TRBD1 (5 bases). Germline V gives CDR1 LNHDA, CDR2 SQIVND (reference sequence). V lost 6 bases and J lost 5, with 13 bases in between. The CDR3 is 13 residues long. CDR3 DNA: TGTGCCAGTAGATTGGTAGGGGTGGAGACCCAGTACTTC. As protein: CASRLVGVETQYF.

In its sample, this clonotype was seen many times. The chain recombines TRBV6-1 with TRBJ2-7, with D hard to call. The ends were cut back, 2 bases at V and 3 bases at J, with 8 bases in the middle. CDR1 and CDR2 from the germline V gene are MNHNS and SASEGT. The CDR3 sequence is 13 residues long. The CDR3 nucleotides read TGTGCCAGCAGTGAAACAGAAAACTACGAGCAGTACGTC. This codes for CASSETENYEQYV.

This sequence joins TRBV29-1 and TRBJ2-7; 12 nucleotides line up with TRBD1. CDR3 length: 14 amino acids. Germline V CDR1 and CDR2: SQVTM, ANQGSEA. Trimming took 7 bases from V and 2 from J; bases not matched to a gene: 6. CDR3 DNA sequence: TGCAGCGGCGGCGGGACAGGGGGCCCCTACGAGCAGTACTTC. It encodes CSGGGTGGPYEQYF.

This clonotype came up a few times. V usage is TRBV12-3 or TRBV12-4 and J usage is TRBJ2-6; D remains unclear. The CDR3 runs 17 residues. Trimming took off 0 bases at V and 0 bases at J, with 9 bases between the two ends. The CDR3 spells CASSLALRGSGANVLTF. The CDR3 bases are TGTGCCAGCAGTTTAGCGCTCCGCGGCTCTGGGGCCAACGTCCTGACTTTC.

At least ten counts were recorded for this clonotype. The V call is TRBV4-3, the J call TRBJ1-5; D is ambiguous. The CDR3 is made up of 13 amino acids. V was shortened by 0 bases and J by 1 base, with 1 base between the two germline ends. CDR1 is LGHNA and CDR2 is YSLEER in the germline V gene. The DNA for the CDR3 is TGCGCCAGCAGCCAAGAGAGCAATCAGCCCCAGCATTTT. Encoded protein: CASSQESNQPQHF.

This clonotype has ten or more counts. The CDR3 reads CASSLQESSYNEQFF. The CDR3 DNA follows: TGTGCCAGCAGCTTACAGGAGAGCTCCTACAATGAGCAGTTCTTC. This chain links TRBV11-1 with TRBJ2-1; D unclear. Trimming shortened V by 2 bases and J by 0 bases, and 8 bases separated the two germline ends. The CDR3 sequence is 15 residues long. CDR1 SGHAT and CDR2 FQDESV come from the germline V gene (reference sequence).

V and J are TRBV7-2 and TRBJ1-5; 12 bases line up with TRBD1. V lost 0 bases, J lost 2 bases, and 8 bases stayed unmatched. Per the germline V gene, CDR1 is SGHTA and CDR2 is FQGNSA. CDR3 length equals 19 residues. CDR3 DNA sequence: TGTGCCAGCAGCTTAGCCGAAGGGGACAGGGGGCGAGGCAATCAGCCCCAGCATTTT. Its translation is CASSLAEGDRGRGNQPQHF. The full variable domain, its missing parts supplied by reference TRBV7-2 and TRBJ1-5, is GAGVSQSPSNKVTEKGKDVELRCDPISGHTALYWYRQSLGQGLEFLIYFQGNSAPDKSGLPSDRFSAERTGGSVSTLTIQRTQQEDSAVYLCASSLAEGDRGRGNQPQHFGDGTRLSIL.

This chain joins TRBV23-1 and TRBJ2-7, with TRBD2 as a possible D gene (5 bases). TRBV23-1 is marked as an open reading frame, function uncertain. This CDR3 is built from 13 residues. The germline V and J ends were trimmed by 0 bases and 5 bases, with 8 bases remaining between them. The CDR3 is CASSQSGDHEQYV. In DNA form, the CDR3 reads TGCGCCAGCAGTCAATCGGGAGATCACGAGCAGTACGTC.

The CDR3 coding sequence is TGTGCCAGCAGGGGAGCGGGAGGATACGAGCAGTACGTC. Amino acid sequence: CASRGAGGYEQYV. The chain has TRBV6-1 and TRBJ2-7; 9 bases are a match to TRBD2. This CDR3 region has 13 residues. The V segment lost 6 bases and the J segment 4 bases; nucleotides outside the gene matches: 4. The germline gives CDR1 MNHNS, CDR2 SASEGT.